Sequencing of this T cell receptor (beta chain) was carried out in a study of immune evolution from preneoplasia to lung adenocarcinoma. This CDR3 spans 13 amino acids. Trimming removed 4 bases from V and 3 bases from J, with 9 bases in between. The V gene's germline CDR1 is SGHAT and CDR2 FQNNGV. The data were produced by immunoSEQ multiplex PCR, yet TCRdb's version contains in-frame clones alone and is incomplete. The table lists just over 7,500 clones, around 85% of them singletons. Details on this clone: Other DNA sequences in this specimen translate into the identical CDR3.

Sequenced: FFPE minimally invasive lung adenocarcinoma tissue. The receptor's source is an older person with lung adenocarcinoma. The rearrangement uses TRBV11-2 and TRBJ2-5; D perhaps matches TRBD1 (6 bases). This chain's CDR3 is CASSSGHEETQYF. DNA of the CDR3: TGTGCCAGCAGCTCGGGACACGAAGAGACCCAGTACTTC.